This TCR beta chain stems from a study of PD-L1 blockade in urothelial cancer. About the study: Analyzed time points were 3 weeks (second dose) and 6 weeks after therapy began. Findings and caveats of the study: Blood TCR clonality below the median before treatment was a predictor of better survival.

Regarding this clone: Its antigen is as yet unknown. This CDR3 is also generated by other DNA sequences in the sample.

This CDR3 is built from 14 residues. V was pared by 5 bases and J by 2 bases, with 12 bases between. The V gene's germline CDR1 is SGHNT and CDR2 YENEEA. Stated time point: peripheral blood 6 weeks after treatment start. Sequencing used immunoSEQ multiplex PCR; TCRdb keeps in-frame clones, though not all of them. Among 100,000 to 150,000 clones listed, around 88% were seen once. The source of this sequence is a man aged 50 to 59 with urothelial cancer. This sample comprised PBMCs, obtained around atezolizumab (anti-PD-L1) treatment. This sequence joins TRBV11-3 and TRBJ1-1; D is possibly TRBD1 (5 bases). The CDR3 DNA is TGTGCCAGCAGCCGCCAGGGTCCCAACACTGAAGCTTTCTTT. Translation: CASSRQGPNTEAFF.